This TCR beta chain was retrieved from a study of shared clonotypes between healthy human individuals. Repertoires were generated with immunoSEQ multiplex PCR, while TCRdb's copy carries only in-frame clones and drops some. Among around 750,000 clones listed, less than 85% were seen once. The J segment lost 4 bases and the V segment lost 1 base, leaving 3 bases of the junction unmatched. CDR1 and CDR2 (germline): SGHVS, FNYEAQ. CDR3 length equals 15 residues. This clone was recorded only once. This rearrangement joins TRBV7-6 to TRBJ2-2; TRBD1 matches 7 bases. Material: memory CD4+ T cells sorted from blood. Subset indicated: CD45RA-negative fraction. The TCR was taken from a woman aged 25 to 39 in good health. CDR3 coding DNA: TGTGCCAGCAGCTTAGAGACAGGGCCCACCGGGGAGCTGTTTTTT. The encoded protein is CASSLETGPTGELFF.